Listed below are T cell receptor beta chains from one sample, sequenced in a study of T cell repertoires in cytomegalovirus infection. Via MiXCR, TCRdb re-called the reads, giving one row per CDR3 protein. The sample includes 250,000 to 350,000 distinct CDR3 sequences, roughly 23% of them seen just once. Sequenced input: PBMCs. These receptors were collected from a human donor in good health (CMV status not recorded). Some clones in this sample may be carry-over from other donors' samples. CDR3s include the opening cysteine and the closing phenylalanine or tryptophan. A D gene is named only where the DNA matches it firmly. Rows give clone size only sometimes, using once, few, many, or a class for an expanded clone.

.,TRBV27,few,TRBJ2-4,TGTGCCAGCAGTTTAGGGGTACAGGGTTATCAGTACTTC,CASSLGVQGYQYF
.,TRBV20-1,.,TRBJ2-1,TGCAGCCGGGACTCCGAATACAATGAGCAGTTCTTC,CSRDSEYNEQFF
.,TRBV12-3/TRBV12-4,many,TRBJ2-1,TGTGCCAGCATTTTTGGAACAGGGAGTAATGAGCAGTTCTTC,CASIFGTGSNEQFF
.,TRBV27,.,TRBJ2-2,TGTGCCAGCCGTAACCGCCTAGCCGAGAACACCGGGGAGCTGTTTTTT,CASRNRLAENTGELFF
.,TRBV2,few,TRBJ2-3,TGTGCCAGCGGAAGTCGGCTAGATCGCACAGATACGCAGTATTTT,CASGSRLDRTDTQYF
TRBD1,TRBV6-2/TRBV6-3,few,TRBJ2-1,TGTGCCAGCGGACAGGGAAATGAGCAGTTCTTC,CASGQGNEQFF
.,TRBV20-1,few,TRBJ2-7,TGCAGTGCTAGTAGAGGACCTCTCCAGGACGAGCAGTACTTC,CSASRGPLQDEQYF
.,TRBV7-2,few,TRBJ2-7,TGTGCCAGCAGCTTTGGGGACGACGGGCAGTACTTC,CASSFGDDGQYF
TRBD1,TRBV30,.,TRBJ2-5,TGTGCCTGGGAAATGACAGGGTTCGAGGCCCAGTACTTC,CAWEMTGFEAQYF
.,TRBV28,many,TRBJ1-2,TGTGCCAGCAGCCCGGGACCGAACTATGGCTACACCTTC,CASSPGPNYGYTF
TRBD1,TRBV7-2,few,TRBJ1-5,TGTGCCAGCAGTTTTGACAGGGCCCAGCCCCAGCATTTT,CASSFDRAQPQHF
.,TRBV15,few,TRBJ2-7,TGTGCCACCAGCAGAGATAGGGTAGCAGATTACGAGCAGTACTTC,CATSRDRVADYEQYF
TRBD1,TRBV11-2,few,TRBJ1-1,TGTGCCAGCAGGAAGACAGGGCCTTCTGAAGCTTTCTTT,CASRKTGPSEAFF
.,TRBV7-2,many,TRBJ1-1,TGTGCCAGCAGCCAGGACATAAGGAACACTGAAGCTTTCTTT,CASSQDIRNTEAFF
TRBD1,TRBV5-1,.,TRBJ2-5,TGCGCCAGCAGCGGGGACAGGCAAGAGACCCAGTACTTC,CASSGDRQETQYF
.,TRBV7-6,many,TRBJ2-5,TGTGCCAGCAGCTTATTCGGCAGAGAGACCCAGTACTTC,CASSLFGRETQYF
.,TRBV11-2,.,TRBJ2-3,TGTGCCAGCAGCTATACGGGGAGCAAAACAGATACGCAGTATTTT,CASSYTGSKTDTQYF
.,TRBV9,.,TRBJ1-2,TGTGCCAGCAGCGTAGGAGGATTTCCTAACTATGGCTACACCTTC,CASSVGGFPNYGYTF
.,TRBV15,few,TRBJ2-1,TGTGCCACCAGCAGGGATCAGACGGGGAGGAATGAGCAGTTCTTC,CATSRDQTGRNEQFF
TRBD2,TRBV23-1,few,TRBJ2-7,TGCGCCAGCAGTCAATCGCGGAACAGCGGGAACTACGAGCAGTACTTC,CASSQSRNSGNYEQYF
TRBD2,TRBV20-1,.,TRBJ2-3,TGCAGTGCTAGAGAAGCTAGCGGGAGGGCCGCAGATACGCAGTATTTT,CSAREASGRAADTQYF
.,TRBV4-1,few,TRBJ2-7,TGCGCCAGCAGCCAAGGAGGGACCGCTATAACATTC,CASSQGGTAITF
.,TRBV28,few,TRBJ1-2,TGTGCCAGCAGTGATCTCAGGGGTCGCACCTTC,CASSDLRGRTF
TRBD1,TRBV12-5,once,TRBJ2-3,TGTGCTAGTGGTTTGGGGACAGGGGAAGATACGCAGTATTTT,CASGLGTGEDTQYF